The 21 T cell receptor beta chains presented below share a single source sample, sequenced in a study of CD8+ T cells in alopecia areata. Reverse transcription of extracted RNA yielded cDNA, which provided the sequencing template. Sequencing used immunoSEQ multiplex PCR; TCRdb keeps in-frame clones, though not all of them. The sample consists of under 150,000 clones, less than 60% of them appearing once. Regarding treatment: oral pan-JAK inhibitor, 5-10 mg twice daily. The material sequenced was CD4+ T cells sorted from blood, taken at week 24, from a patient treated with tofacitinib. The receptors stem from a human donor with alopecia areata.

The CDR3 sequence is CASSLARGQPQHF. The CDR3 DNA is TGTGCCAGCAGCCTTGCCAGGGGACAGCCCCAGCATTTT. The rearrangement links TRBV14 to TRBJ1-5; TRBD1 might be the D (6 bases). With 4 bases removed from V and 7 bases from J, the gap between germline ends came to 11 bases. The CDR3 is 13 residues long. Looked up from germline, CDR1 is SGHDN and CDR2 is FVKESK.

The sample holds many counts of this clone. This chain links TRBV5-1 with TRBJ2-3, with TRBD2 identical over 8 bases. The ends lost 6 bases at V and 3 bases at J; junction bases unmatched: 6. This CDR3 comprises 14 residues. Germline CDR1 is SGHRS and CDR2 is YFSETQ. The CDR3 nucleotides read TGCGCCAGCAACGGGGGGGCCTCAACAGATACGCAGTATTTT. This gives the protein CASNGGASTDTQYF.

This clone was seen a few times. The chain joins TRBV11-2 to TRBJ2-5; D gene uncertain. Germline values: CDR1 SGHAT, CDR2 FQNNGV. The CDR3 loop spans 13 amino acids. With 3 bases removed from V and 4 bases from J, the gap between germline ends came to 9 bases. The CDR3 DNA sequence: TGTGCCAGCAGCTTTCAGGCTGCAGAGACCCAGTACTTC. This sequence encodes CASSFQAAETQYF.

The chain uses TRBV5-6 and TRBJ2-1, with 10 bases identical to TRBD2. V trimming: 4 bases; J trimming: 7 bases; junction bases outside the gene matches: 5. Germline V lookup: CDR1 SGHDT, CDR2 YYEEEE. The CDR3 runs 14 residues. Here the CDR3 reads CASSPAGGFNEQFF. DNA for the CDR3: TGTGCCAGCAGCCCAGCGGGGGGGTTTAATGAGCAGTTCTTC.

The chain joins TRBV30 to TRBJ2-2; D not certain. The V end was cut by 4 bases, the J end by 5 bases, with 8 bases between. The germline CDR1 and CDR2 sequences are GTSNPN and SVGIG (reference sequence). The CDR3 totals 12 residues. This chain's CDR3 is CAWNLMTGELFF. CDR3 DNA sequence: TGTGCCTGGAACTTAATGACCGGGGAGCTGTTTTTT.

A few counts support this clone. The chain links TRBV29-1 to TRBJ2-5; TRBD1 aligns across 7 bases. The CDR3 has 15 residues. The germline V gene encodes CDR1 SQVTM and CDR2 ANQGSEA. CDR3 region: CSCTDGTASQETQYF. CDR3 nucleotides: TGCAGTTGCACCGACGGGACAGCCTCCCAAGAGACCCAGTACTTC.

The CDR3 coding sequence is TGTGCCAGGAGGACCGCCTGGTACGAGCAGTACTTC. This sequence encodes CARRTAWYEQYF. The chain recombines TRBV6-5 with TRBJ2-7; D unresolved. In germline, CDR1 is MNHEY, CDR2 SVGAGI. The CDR3 extends over 12 amino acids. The germline V and J ends were trimmed by 9 bases and 4 bases, with 13 bases remaining between them.

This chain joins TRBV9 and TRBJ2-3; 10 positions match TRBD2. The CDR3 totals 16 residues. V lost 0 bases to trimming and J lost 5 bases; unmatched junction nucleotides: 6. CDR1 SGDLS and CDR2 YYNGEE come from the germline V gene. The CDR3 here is CASSVARSGGRDTQYF. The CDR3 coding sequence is TGTGCCAGCAGCGTAGCTCGTAGCGGGGGGCGAGATACGCAGTATTTT.

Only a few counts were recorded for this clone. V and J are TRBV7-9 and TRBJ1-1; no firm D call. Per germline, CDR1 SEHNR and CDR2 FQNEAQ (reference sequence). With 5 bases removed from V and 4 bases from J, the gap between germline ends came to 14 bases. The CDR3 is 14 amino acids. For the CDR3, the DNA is TGTGCCAGCAGCCAATCGGTGGGGATCACTGAAGCTTTCTTT. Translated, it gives CASSQSVGITEAFF. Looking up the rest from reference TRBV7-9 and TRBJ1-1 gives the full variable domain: DTGVSQNPRHKITKRGQNVTFRCDPISEHNRLYWYRQTLGQGPEFLTYFQNEAQLEKSRLLSDRFSAERPKGSFSTLEIQRTEQGDSAMYLCASSQSVGITEAFFGQGTRLTVV.

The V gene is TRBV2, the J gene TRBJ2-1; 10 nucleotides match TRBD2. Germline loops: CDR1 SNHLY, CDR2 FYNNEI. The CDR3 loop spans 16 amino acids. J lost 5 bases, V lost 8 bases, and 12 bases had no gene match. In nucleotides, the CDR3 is TGTGCCAGCCGTCTAGCGGGGGCCATCTTCGACAATGAGCAGTTCTTC. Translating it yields CASRLAGAIFDNEQFF.

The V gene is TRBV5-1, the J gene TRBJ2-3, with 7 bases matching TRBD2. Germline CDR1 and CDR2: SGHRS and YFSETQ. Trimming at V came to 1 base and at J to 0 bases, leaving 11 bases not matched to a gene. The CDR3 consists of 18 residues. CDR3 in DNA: TGCGCCAGCAGCTTGTTACGGGGCGGGAGCACTAGCACAGATACGCAGTATTTT. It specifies CASSLLRGGSTSTDTQYF.

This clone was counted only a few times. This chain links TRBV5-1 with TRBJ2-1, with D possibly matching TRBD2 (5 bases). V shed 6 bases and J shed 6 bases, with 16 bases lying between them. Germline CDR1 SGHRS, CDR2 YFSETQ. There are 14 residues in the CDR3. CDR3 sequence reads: CASTTSGIGNEQFF. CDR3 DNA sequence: TGCGCCAGCACAACCAGCGGTATCGGCAATGAGCAGTTCTTC.

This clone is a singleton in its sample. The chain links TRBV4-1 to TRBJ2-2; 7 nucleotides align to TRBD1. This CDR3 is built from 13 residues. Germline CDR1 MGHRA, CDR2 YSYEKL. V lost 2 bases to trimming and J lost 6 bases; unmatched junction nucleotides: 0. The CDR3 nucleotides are TGCGCCAGCAGCCAACAGGGGGCCGGGGAGCTGTTTTTT. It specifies CASSQQGAGELFF.

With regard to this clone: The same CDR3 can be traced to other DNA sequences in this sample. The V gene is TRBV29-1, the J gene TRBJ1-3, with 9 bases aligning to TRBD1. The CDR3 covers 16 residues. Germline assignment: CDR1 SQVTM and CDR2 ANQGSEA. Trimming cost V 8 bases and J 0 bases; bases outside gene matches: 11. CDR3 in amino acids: CSPSDWTGASGNTIYF. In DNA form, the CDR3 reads TGCAGCCCATCTGACTGGACAGGGGCCTCTGGAAACACCATATATTTT.

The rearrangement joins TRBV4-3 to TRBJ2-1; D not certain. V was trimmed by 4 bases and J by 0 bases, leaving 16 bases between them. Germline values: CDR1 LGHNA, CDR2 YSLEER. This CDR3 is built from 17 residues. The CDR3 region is CASSPALGVSSYNEQFF. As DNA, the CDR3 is TGCGCCAGCAGCCCCGCCCTCGGCGTCAGCTCCTACAATGAGCAGTTCTTC.

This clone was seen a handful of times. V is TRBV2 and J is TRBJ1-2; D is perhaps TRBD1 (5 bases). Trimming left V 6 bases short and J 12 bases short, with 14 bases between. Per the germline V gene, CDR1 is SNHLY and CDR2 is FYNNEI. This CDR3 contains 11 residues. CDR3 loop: CASSRDLSHTF. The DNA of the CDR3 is TGTGCCAGCAGCCGGGACTTATCCCACACCTTC.

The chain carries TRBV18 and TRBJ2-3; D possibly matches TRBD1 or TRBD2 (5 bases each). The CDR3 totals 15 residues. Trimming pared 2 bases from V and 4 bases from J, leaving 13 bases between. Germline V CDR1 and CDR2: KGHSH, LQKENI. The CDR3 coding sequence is TGTGCCAGCTCACCATGGGGGTTAGGACCAGATACGCAGTATTTT. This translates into CASSPWGLGPDTQYF.

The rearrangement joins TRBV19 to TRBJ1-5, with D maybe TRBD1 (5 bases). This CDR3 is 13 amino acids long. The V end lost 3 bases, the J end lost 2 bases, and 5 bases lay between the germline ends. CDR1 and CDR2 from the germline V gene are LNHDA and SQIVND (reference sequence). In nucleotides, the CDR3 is TGTGCCAGTAGTATGGGACGCAATCAGCCCCAGCATTTT. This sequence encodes CASSMGRNQPQHF.

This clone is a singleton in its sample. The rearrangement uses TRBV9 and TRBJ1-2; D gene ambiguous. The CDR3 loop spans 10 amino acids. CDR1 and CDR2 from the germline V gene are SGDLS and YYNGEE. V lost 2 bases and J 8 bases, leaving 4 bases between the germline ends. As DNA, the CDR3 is TGTGCCAGCAGCGTGGGGGGCTACACCTTC. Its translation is CASSVGGYTF.

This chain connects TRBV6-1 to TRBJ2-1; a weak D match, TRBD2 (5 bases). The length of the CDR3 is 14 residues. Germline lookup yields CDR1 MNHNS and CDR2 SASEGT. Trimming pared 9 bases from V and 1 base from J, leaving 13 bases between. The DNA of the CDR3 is TGTGCCAGTATCATAGCGTCTTCCTACAATGAGCAGTTCTTC. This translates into CASIIASSYNEQFF.

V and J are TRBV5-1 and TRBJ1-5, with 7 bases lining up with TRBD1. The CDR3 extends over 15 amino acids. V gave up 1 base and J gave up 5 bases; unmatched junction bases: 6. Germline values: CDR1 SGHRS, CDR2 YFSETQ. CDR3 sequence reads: CASSLLGGAHQPQHF. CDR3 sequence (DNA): TGCGCCAGCAGCTTGCTAGGGGGCGCGCATCAGCCCCAGCATTTT.